These T cell receptor beta chains were read from a single sample in a study of beta chain features in type 1 diabetes. The method was immunoSEQ multiplex PCR; TCRdb's version includes in-frame clones alone and lacks a portion of them. The sample has roughly 300,000 clones; more than 13% are singletons. The sequenced material came from naive CD4+ T cells from blood. All receptors come from a man aged 25 to 40 with type 1 diabetes. Both conserved end residues are trimmed from each CDR3. Each record gives: D gene, V gene, J gene, CDR3 length, CDR3 protein. D genes are given only for firm matches.

TRBD2	TRBV6-5	TRBJ2-1	13	ASSYRGLAGNEQF
TRBD1	TRBV19	TRBJ2-5	13	ASSMKERGQETQY
.	TRBV28	TRBJ1-2	11	ASSLQGNYGYT
TRBD2	TRBV28	TRBJ2-4	14	ASSQSGSLAKNIQY
TRBD1	TRBV2	TRBJ1-2	9	ASRTGAGYT
.	TRBV7-3	TRBJ2-3	12	ASSPGLALDTQY
.	TRBV18	TRBJ1-1	12	ASSETTENTEAF
.	TRBV7-8	TRBJ2-2	12	ASSLQGNTGELF
.	TRBV28	TRBJ2-6	16	ASSRPGRALSGANVLT
.	TRBV5-1	TRBJ2-3	9	ASSLQGPQY
.	TRBV7-3	TRBJ2-2	13	ASSLRGPLTGELF
.	TRBV28	TRBJ2-7	11	ASSLEVTYEQY
.	TRBV30	TRBJ2-3	12	AWSVRGGTDTQY
TRBD1	TRBV5-1	TRBJ1-4	12	ASADREGGEKLF
.	TRBV2	TRBJ1-4	13	ASRLALATNEKLF
TRBD1	TRBV7-9	TRBJ2-3	13	ASSLRQGVADTQY
.	TRBV9	TRBJ2-2	11	ASSVSAAGELF
.	TRBV4-2	TRBJ2-7	12	ASSPSTTPREQY
.	TRBV7-9	TRBJ1-4	15	ASSPIQGRATNEKLF
.	TRBV18	TRBJ1-5	15	ASSPRLITGGNQPQH
.	TRBV9	TRBJ2-7	13	ASSAGGGPNYEQY
.	TRBV6-5	TRBJ1-1	12	ASREQGVDTEAF
.	TRBV29-1	TRBJ2-5	11	SARPRVQETQY
.	TRBV19	TRBJ2-1	14	ASSVIEATGGGEQF
TRBD1	TRBV29-1	TRBJ2-7	12	SVGGRQGTYEQY
TRBD1	TRBV2	TRBJ1-5	12	ASSPDRGYQPQH
.	TRBV15	TRBJ2-7	12	ATSSDTGSYEQY
TRBD2	TRBV27	TRBJ2-7	13	ASSFREGSSYEQY
.	TRBV15	TRBJ2-7	12	ATSREAPAYEQY
TRBD1	TRBV7-2	TRBJ2-7	10	ASSPDRYEQY
TRBD1	TRBV7-9	TRBJ1-2	11	ASSLDRGYGYT
.	TRBV18	TRBJ1-1	12	ASSPQDSNTEAF
.	TRBV7-9	TRBJ2-2	13	ASSPLGQNTGELF
.	TRBV5-1	TRBJ2-2	12	ASGMTGNTGELF
.	TRBV19	TRBJ2-5	11	ASSIRDQETQY
TRBD2	TRBV9	TRBJ2-1	15	ASSGRLAGVQRDEQF
.	TRBV15	TRBJ1-1	14	ATSRDSAGWNTEAF
TRBD2	TRBV19	TRBJ2-1	15	ASSIGGTSFSPNEQF
TRBD1	TRBV5-6	TRBJ2-5	12	ASSLDRGLGTQY
.	TRBV30	TRBJ1-1	12	AWSSTGLNTEAF
TRBD1	TRBV6-6	TRBJ1-3	12	ASRGDRSGNTIY
.	TRBV6-5	TRBJ2-7	12	ASSAYFGAYEQY
TRBD1	TRBV5-1	TRBJ1-1	14	ASSPTKTGKDTEAF
.	TRBV5-4	TRBJ1-3	13	ASSLGGTNGNTIY
.	TRBV9	TRBJ2-3	12	ASGRRALEDTQY
TRBD2	TRBV29-1	TRBJ2-1	12	SVAGTSGHNEQF
.	TRBV30	TRBJ2-2	11	AWSQQDTGELF
.	TRBV5-1	TRBJ2-5	14	ASSPDSTSRQETQY
TRBD2	TRBV29-1	TRBJ2-3	17	SVGLGTSGSQSMTDTQY
TRBD2	TRBV7-2	TRBJ2-3	13	ASSLEASGRGTQY
.	TRBV19	TRBJ2-1	10	ASSTSGYEQF
.	TRBV6-5	TRBJ1-4	12	ASTSGGSNEKLF
TRBD1	TRBV7-9	TRBJ1-1	15	ASSPTRQGSWGTEAF
.	TRBV6-4	TRBJ2-7	12	ASSEWRVSYEQY
.	TRBV12-2	TRBJ2-7	12	ASRWTGLMDEQY
.	TRBV15	TRBJ2-7	13	ATSRFGTSSYEQY
.	TRBV15	TRBJ1-5	15	ATSRDVGDWGNQPQH
TRBD1	TRBV6-1	TRBJ1-1	12	ASSLITGGGPAD
.	TRBV9	TRBJ1-1	12	ASSVAGSNTEAF